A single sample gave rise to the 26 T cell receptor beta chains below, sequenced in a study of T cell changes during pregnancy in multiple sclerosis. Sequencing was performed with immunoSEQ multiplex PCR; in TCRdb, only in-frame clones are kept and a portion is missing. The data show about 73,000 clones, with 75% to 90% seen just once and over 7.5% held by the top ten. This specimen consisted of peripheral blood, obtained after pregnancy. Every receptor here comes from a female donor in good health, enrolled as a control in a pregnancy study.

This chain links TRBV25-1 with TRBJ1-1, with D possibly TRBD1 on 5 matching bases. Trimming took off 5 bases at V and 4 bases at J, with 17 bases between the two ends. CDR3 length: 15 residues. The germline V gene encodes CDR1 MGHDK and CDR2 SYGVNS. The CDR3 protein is CASSSPEEGPTEAFF. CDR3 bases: TGTGCCAGCAGTTCCCCGGAGGAGGGACCCACTGAAGCTTTCTTT.

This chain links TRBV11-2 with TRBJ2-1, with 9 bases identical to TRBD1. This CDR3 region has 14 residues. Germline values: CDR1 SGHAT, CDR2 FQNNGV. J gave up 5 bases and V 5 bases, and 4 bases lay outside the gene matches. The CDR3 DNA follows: TGTGCCAGCAGCCGGGACAGGGCGAACAATGAGCAGTTCTTC. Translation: CASSRDRANNEQFF.

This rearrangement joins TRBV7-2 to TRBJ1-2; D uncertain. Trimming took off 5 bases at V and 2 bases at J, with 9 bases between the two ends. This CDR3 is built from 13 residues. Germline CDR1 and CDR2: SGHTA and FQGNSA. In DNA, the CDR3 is TGTGCCAGCAGCCCAGACGGGAACTATGGCTACACCTTC. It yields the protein CASSPDGNYGYTF.

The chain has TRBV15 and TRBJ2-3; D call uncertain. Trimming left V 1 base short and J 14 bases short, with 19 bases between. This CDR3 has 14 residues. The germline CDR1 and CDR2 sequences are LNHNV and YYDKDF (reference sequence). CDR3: CATSRAGGNLLWYF. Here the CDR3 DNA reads TGTGCCACCAGCAGAGCTGGCGGCAACCTATTATGGTATTTT.

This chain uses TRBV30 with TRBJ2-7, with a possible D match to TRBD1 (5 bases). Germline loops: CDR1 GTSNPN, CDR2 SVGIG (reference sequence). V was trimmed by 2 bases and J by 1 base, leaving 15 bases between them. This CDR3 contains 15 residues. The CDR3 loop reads CAWSPAAGLSYEQYF. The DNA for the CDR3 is TGTGCCTGGAGTCCGGCGGCAGGGCTTTCCTACGAGCAGTACTTC.

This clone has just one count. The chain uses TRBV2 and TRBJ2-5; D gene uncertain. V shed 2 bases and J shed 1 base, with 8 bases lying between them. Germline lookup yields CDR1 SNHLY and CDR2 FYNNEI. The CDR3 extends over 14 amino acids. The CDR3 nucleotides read TGTGCCAGCAGTGAATGGTCTAGCCAAGAGACCCAGTACTTC. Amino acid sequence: CASSEWSSQETQYF.

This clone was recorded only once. This CDR3 reads CVVRQGGTGELFF. The CDR3 nucleotides are TGTGTCGTAAGACAGGGAGGCACCGGGGAGCTGTTTTTT. J is TRBJ2-2 and V is TRBV6-5; D perhaps matches TRBD1 (7 bases). This CDR3 spans 13 amino acids. CDR1 MNHEY and CDR2 SVGAGI come from the germline V gene.

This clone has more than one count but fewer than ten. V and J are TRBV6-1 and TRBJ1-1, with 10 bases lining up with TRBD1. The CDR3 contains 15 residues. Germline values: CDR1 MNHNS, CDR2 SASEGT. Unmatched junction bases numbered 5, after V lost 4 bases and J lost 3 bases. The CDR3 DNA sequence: TGTGCCAGCAGTGGCGGGACAGGGGAATACACTGAAGCTTTCTTT. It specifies CASSGGTGEYTEAFF.

CDR3 loop: CASSLVGGSSYEQYF. CDR3 sequence (DNA): TGTGCCAGCAGCTTAGTGGGGGGGAGCTCCTACGAGCAGTACTTC. The chain has TRBV7-8 and TRBJ2-7, with 7 bases lining up with TRBD2. The germline gives CDR1 SGHVS, CDR2 FQNEAQ. V trimming: 1 base; J trimming: 0 bases; junction bases outside the gene matches: 3. The CDR3 contains 15 residues.

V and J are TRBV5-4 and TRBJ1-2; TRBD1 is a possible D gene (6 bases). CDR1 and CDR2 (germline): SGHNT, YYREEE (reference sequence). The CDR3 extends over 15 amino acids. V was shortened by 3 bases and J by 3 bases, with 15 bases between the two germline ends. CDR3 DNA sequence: TGTGCCAGCAGCTCGGGACAAATGAAAGACTATGGCTACACCTTC. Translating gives CASSSGQMKDYGYTF. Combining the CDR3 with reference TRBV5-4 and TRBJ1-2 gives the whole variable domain ETGVTQSPTHLIKTRGQQVTLRCSSQSGHNTVSWYQQALGQGPQFIFQYYREEENGRGNFPPRFSGLQFPNYSSELNVNALELDDSALYLCASSSGQMKDYGYTFGSGTRLTVV.

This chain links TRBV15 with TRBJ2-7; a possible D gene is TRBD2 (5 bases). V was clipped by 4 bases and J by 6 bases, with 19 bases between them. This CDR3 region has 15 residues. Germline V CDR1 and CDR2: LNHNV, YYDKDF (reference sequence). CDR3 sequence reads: CATSTAEQSEGEQYF. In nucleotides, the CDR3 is TGTGCCACCAGCACTGCGGAACAGAGCGAGGGCGAGCAGTACTTC.

CDR3: CASSSGLAGGEQFF. CDR3 nucleotides: TGTGCCAGCAGCTCCGGACTAGCGGGAGGGGAGCAGTTCTTC. V and J are TRBV7-7 and TRBJ2-1; TRBD2 aligns across 15 bases. The CDR3 covers 14 residues. V shed 4 bases, J shed 10 bases, and the junction held 2 bases outside the gene matches. The V gene's germline CDR1 is SSHAT and CDR2 FNYEAQ (reference sequence).

CDR3 amino acids: CASSLDLAGNIQYF. Here the CDR3 DNA reads TGCGCCAGCAGCTTGGACTTAGCGGGAAACATTCAGTACTTC. V usage is TRBV5-1 and J usage is TRBJ2-4, with 7 bases fitting TRBD2. CDR3 length: 14 amino acids. Germline V lookup: CDR1 SGHRS, CDR2 YFSETQ. Trimming cost V 0 bases and J 6 bases; bases outside gene matches: 3.

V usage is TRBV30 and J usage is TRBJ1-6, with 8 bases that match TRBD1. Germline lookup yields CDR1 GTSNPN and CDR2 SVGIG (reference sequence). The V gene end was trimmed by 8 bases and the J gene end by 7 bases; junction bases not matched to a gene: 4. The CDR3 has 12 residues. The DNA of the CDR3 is TGTGCCGCGGACAGGGAGAATTCACCCCTCCACTTT. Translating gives CAADRENSPLHF.

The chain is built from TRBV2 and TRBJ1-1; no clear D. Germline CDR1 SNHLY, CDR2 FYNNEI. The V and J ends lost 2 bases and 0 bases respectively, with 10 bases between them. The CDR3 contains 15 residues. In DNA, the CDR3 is TGTGCCAGCAGTGAAAATAGGCGGATGAACACTGAAGCTTTCTTT. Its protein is CASSENRRMNTEAFF.

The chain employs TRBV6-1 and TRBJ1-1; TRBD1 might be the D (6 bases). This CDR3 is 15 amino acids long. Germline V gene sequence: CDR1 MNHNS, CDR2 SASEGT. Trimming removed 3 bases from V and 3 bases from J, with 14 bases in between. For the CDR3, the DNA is TGTGCCAGCAGTGACAGGGGAAAAGGGGACACTGAAGCTTTCTTT. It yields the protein CASSDRGKGDTEAFF.

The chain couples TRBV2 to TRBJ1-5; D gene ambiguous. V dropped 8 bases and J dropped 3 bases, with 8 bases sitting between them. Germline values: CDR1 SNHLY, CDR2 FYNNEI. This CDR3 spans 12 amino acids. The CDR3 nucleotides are TGTGCCAGCTCGGGGAACAATCAGCCCCAGCATTTT. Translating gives CASSGNNQPQHF.

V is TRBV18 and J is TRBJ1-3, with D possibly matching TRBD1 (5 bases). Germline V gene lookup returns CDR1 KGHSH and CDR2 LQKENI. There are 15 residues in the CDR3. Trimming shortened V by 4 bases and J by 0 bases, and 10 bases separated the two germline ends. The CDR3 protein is CASSRQGVSGNTIYF. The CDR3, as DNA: TGTGCCAGCTCACGCCAAGGGGTCTCTGGAAACACCATATATTTT. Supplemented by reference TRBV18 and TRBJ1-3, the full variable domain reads NAGVMQNPRHLVRRRGQEARLRCSPMKGHSHVYWYRQLPEEGLKFMVYLQKENIIDESGMPKERFSAEFPKEGPSILRIQQVVRGDSAAYFCASSRQGVSGNTIYFGEGSWLTVV.

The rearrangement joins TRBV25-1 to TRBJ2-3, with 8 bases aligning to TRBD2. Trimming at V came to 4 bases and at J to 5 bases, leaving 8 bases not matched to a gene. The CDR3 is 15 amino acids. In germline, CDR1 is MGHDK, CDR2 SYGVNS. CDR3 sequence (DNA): TGTGCCAGCAGTGTTTCGGGAGGGCCAATAGATACGCAGTATTTT. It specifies CASSVSGGPIDTQYF.

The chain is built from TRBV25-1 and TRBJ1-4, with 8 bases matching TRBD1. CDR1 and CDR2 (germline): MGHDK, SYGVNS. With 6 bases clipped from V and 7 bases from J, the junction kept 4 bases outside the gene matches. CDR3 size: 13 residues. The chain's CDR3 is CASRDREVEKLFF. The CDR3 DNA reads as TGTGCCAGCAGGGACAGGGAAGTTGAAAAACTGTTTTTT.

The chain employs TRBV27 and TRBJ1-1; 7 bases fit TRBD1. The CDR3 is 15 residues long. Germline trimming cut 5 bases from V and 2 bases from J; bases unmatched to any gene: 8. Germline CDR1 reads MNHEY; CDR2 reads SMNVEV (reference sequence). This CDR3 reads CASSTGDIRNTEAFF. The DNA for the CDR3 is TGTGCCAGCAGTACAGGGGACATTCGCAACACTGAAGCTTTCTTT.

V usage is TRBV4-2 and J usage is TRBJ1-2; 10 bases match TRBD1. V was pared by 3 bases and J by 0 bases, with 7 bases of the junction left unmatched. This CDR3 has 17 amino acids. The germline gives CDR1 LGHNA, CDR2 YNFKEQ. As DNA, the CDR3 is TGTGCCAGCAGCCAGGGGGACAGGGGCCATACTAACTATGGCTACACCTTC. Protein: CASSQGDRGHTNYGYTF.

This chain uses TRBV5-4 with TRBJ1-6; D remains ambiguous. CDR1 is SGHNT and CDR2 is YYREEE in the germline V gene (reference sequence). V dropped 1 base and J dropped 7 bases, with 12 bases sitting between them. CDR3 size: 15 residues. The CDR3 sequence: CASSLSPAGNSPLHF. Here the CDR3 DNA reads TGTGCCAGCAGCTTGAGTCCAGCGGGAAATTCACCCCTCCACTTT.

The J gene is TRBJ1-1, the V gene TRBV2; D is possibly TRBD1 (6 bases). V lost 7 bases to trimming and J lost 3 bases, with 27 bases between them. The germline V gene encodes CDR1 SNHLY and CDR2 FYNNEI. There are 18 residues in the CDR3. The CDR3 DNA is TGTGCCAGCACTCACAGCCGGTTCCTTACAGGGCGAGACACTGAAGCTTTCTTT. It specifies CASTHSRFLTGRDTEAFF. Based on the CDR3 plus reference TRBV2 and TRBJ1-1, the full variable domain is EPEVTQTPSHQVTQMGQEVILRCVPISNHLYFYWYRQILGQKVEFLVSFYNNEISEKSEIFDDQFSVERPDGSNFTLKIRSTKLEDSAMYFCASTHSRFLTGRDTEAFFGQGTRLTVV.

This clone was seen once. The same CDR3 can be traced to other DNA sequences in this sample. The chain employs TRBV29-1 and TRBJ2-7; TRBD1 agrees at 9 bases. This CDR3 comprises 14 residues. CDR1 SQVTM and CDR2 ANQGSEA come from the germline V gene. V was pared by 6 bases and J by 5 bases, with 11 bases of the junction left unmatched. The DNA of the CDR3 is TGCAGCGTCGAGGACCGGGACAGGGAGCACGAGCAGTACTTC. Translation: CSVEDRDREHEQYF.

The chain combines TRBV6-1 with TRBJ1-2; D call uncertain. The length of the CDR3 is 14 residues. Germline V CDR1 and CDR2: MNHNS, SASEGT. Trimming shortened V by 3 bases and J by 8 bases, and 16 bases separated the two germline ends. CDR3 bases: TGTGCCAGCAGTGACCTTGAGGTTGCAAGAGGCTACACCTTC. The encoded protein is CASSDLEVARGYTF.